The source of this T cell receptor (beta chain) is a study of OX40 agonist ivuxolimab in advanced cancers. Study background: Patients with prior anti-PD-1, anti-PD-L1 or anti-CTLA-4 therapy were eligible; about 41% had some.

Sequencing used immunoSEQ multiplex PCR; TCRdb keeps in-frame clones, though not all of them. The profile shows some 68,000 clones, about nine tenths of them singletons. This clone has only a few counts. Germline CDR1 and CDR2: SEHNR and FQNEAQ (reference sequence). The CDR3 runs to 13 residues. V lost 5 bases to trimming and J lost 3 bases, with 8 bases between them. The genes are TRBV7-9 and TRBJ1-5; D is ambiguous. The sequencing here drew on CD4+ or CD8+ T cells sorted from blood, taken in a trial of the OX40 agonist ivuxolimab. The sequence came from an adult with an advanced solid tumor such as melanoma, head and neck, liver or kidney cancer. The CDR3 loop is CASSQDLNQPQHF. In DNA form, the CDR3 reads TGTGCCAGCAGCCAAGACCTCAATCAGCCCCAGCATTTT.